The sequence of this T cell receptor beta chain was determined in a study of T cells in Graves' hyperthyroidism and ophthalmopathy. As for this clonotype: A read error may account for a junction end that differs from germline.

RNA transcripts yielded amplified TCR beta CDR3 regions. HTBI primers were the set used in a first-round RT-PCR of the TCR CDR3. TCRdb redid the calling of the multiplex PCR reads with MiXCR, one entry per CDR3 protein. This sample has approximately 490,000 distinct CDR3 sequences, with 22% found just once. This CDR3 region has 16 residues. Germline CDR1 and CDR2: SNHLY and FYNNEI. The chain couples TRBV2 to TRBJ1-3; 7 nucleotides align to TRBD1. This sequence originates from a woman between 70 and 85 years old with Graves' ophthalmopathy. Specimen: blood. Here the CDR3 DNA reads TGTGCCAGCAGGGAACAGGGGACCCACTCTGGAAACACCATGTATTTT. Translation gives CASREQGTHSGNTMYF.